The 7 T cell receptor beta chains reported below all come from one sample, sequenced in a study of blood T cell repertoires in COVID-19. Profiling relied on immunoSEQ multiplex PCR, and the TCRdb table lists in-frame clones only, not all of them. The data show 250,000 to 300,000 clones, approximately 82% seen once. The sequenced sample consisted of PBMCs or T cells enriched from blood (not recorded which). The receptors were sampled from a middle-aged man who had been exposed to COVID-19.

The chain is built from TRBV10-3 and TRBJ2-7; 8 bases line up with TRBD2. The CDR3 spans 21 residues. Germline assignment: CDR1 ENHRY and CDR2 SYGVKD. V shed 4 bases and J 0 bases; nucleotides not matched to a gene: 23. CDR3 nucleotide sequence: TGTGCCATCAGTGGCCAGGCGCGACTAAGCGCTAGCGGGTCCCACTCCTACGAGCAGTACTTC. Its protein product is CAISGQARLSASGSHSYEQYF.

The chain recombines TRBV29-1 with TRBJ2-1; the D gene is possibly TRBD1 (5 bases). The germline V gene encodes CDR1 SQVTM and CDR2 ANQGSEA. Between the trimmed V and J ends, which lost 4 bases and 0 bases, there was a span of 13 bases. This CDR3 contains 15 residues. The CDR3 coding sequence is TGCAGCGTTGTCAGGGTCCGAAGCTCCTACAATGAGCAGTTCTTC. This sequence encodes CSVVRVRSSYNEQFF.

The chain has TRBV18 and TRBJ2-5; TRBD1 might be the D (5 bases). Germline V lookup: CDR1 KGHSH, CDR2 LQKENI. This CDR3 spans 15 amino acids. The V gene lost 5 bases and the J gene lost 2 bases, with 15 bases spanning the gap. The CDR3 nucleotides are TGTGCCAGCTCAGCTATCACAGGTCCACAAGAGACCCAGTACTTC. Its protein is CASSAITGPQETQYF.

The chain's CDR3 is CASSIGRGEHYQPQHF. As DNA, the CDR3 is TGTGCCAGTAGTATAGGCAGGGGAGAACATTATCAGCCCCAGCATTTT. The gene calls are TRBV19 and TRBJ1-5; TRBD1 might be the D (6 bases). Germline-derived CDR1 and CDR2 are LNHDA and SQIVND (reference sequence). This CDR3 is 16 amino acids long. Trimming cost V 1 base and J 5 bases, with 15 bases left between them.

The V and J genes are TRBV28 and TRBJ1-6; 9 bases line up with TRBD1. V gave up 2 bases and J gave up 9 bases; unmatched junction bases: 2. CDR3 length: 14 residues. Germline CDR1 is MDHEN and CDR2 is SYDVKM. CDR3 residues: CASSLGTGLSPLHF. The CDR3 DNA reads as TGTGCCAGCAGTTTAGGGACAGGGCTTTCACCCCTCCACTTT. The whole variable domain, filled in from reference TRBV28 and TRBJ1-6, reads DVKVTQSSRYLVKRTGEKVFLECVQDMDHENMFWYRQDPGLGLRLIYFSYDVKMKEKGDIPEGYSVSREKKERFSLILESASTNQTSMYLCASSLGTGLSPLHFGNGTRLTVT.

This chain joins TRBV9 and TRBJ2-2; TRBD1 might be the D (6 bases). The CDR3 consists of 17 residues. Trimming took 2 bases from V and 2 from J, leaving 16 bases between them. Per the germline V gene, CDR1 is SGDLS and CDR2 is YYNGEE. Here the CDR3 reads CASSVTSRGLNTGELFF. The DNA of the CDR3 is TGTGCCAGCAGCGTCACCTCCAGGGGCTTAAACACCGGGGAGCTGTTTTTT.

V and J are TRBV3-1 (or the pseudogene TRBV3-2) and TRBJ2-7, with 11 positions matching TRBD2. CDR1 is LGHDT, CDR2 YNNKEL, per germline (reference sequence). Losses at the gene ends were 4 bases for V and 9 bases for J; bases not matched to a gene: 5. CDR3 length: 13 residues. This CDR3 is CASSPRLAGTQYF. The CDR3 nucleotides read TGTGCCAGCAGCCCCAGACTAGCGGGAACGCAGTACTTC.